This T cell receptor beta chain stems from a study of blood T cell dynamics during melanoma immunotherapy. Looking at the study overall: Patients with metastatic melanoma got pembrolizumab or nivolumab-ipilimumab as first-line care.

Indicated time point: week 3, after first cycle of checkpoint inhibitor. Blood was drawn before treatment and at week 3 after checkpoint blockade. Disease control meant complete response, partial response or stable disease at 12 weeks. The table came from immunoSEQ multiplex PCR; TCRdb's copy has only in-frame clones and leaves some out. The repertoire consists of about 19,000 clones, with approximately 90% occurring once and the leading ten covering around 7%. General study points: The study could not tell melanoma-specific clones from general immune activation.

The CDR3 covers 19 residues. V lost 0 bases and J 0 bases, leaving 20 bases between the germline ends. Germline-derived CDR1 and CDR2 are SGHVS and FQNEAQ. About this clone itself: Antigen: not known.

This TCR derives from a human donor with melanoma. The chain joins TRBV7-8 to TRBJ1-2; no clear D gene. Sample: blood, taken from a patient treated with checkpoint blockade. The CDR3 protein is CASSLAERHMYSSNYGYTF. DNA of the CDR3: TGTGCCAGCAGCTTAGCTGAGCGACACATGTACTCCTCTAACTATGGCTACACCTTC.